The clone carrying this TCR beta chain has a handful of counts. Its antigen is undetermined. The junction had 9 bases not matched to a gene; V was cut back by 2 bases and J by 7 bases. Germline lookup yields CDR1 DFQATT and CDR2 SNEGSKA (reference sequence). The CDR3 has 16 amino acids. 5'RACE primed at constant segments yielded TCR alpha and TCR beta cDNA libraries bearing sample barcodes and UMIs. TCRdb re-derived calls from the 5' RACE reads in MiXCR, one entry per CDR3 protein. The data contain 98,000 or so distinct CDR3 sequences, 18% of them singletons. This record comes from a study of T-cell memory formation after mild COVID-19. Study as a whole: TCR clusters mostly belonged to single donors.

Study-level points and caveats: Whether day 37 second-wave clones are SARS-CoV-2-specific was not confirmed. The CD4+ clones that contracted clustered mainly within CM and EM, and the CD8+ clones concentrated in EMRA.

J is TRBJ2-2 and V is TRBV20-1; 11 bases fit TRBD2. Sample: PBMCs or a T cell subset sorted from them (not recorded which). The sequence derives from a young man who had mild COVID-19 (a few samples of this study predate the infection). Cell type and time point are not known. The CDR3 spells CSARPTSGVGIGELFF. In DNA, the CDR3 is TGCAGTGCTAGACCGACTAGCGGGGTTGGTATCGGGGAGCTGTTTTTT.